The 26 T cell receptor beta chains below were found in one sample sequenced in a study of blood T cell repertoires in COVID-19. Generated by immunoSEQ multiplex PCR, the TCRdb table keeps only in-frame clones and is missing some. The table has tens of thousands of clones, approximately 80% seen once. Sequences were obtained from peripheral blood. Source of these receptors: a woman in her fifties or sixties with acute or convalescent COVID-19.

The genes are TRBV7-9 and TRBJ2-2, with no clear D. Germline-derived CDR1 and CDR2 are SEHNR and FQNEAQ (reference sequence). There are 11 residues in the CDR3. V lost 2 bases and J lost 7, with 2 bases in between. The CDR3 loop reads CASSLYGELFF. CDR3 DNA sequence: TGTGCCAGCAGCTTATACGGGGAGCTGTTTTTT.

This rearrangement joins TRBV19 to TRBJ1-5; D is possibly TRBD1 (5 bases). CDR1 LNHDA and CDR2 SQIVND come from the germline V gene (reference sequence). The CDR3 extends over 16 amino acids. Trimming cost V 6 bases and J 2 bases, with 17 bases left between them. For the CDR3, the DNA is TGTGCCAGTAGCTTCCGGGACTCTGGAGGCAATCAGCCCCAGCATTTT. Translation gives CASSFRDSGGNQPQHF.

This clone was seen more than once but under ten times. The chain uses TRBV27 and TRBJ2-7, with 10 bases aligning to TRBD2. Per germline, CDR1 MNHEY and CDR2 SMNVEV (reference sequence). J was trimmed by 7 bases and V by 7 bases; bases with no gene match: 13. This CDR3 comprises 15 residues. The CDR3 reads CASNSGRAPLREQYF. CDR3 coding DNA: TGTGCCAGCAACAGCGGGAGGGCCCCCTTAAGGGAGCAGTACTTC.

The genes are TRBV3-1 (or the pseudogene TRBV3-2) and TRBJ1-3, with D unclear. CDR1 is LGHDT and CDR2 is YNNKEL in the germline V gene (reference sequence). V lost 3 bases and J lost 8, with 8 bases in between. This CDR3 contains 12 residues. The CDR3 sequence: CASSHQDYTIYF. The CDR3 DNA sequence: TGTGCCAGCAGCCATCAGGACTACACCATATATTTT.

The chain links TRBV7-2 to TRBJ2-7, with 7 bases matching TRBD2. J gave up 6 bases and V 1 base, and 6 bases lay outside the gene matches. The CDR3 is made up of 14 amino acids. CDR1 is SGHTA and CDR2 is FQGNSA in the germline V gene. The CDR3 protein is CASSLERSGIEQYF. The CDR3 bases are TGTGCCAGCAGCTTAGAACGGAGCGGGATCGAGCAGTACTTC.

The genes are TRBV2 and TRBJ1-6; 7 bases map to TRBD1. Germline V gives CDR1 SNHLY, CDR2 FYNNEI. V gave up 6 bases and J gave up 1 base; unmatched junction bases: 3. The CDR3 contains 15 residues. The CDR3 region has the DNA TGTGCCAGCAGCACAGGGGCTTCCTATAATTCACCCCTCCACTTT. Residues: CASSTGASYNSPLHF.

This clone was found once. The V call is TRBV7-3, the J call TRBJ1-6, with D possibly being TRBD1 (6 bases). Trimming stripped 5 bases from V and 0 bases from J, with 20 bases between. Germline V lookup: CDR1 SGHTA, CDR2 FQGTGA. This CDR3 has 19 residues. DNA of the CDR3: TGTGCCAGCAGCCGCTGGGGGCGAGAAGGGGCCTCCTATAATTCACCCCTCCACTTT. Its protein product is CASSRWGREGASYNSPLHF.

The chain recombines TRBV9 with TRBJ1-4; perhaps TRBD1 as D (5 bases). Germline V CDR1 and CDR2: SGDLS, YYNGEE. The CDR3 length is 14 residues. Trimming took off 0 bases at V and 3 bases at J, with 6 bases between the two ends. This CDR3 is CASSVGGANEKLFF. The CDR3 coding sequence is TGTGCCAGCAGCGTAGGGGGGGCTAATGAAAAACTGTTTTTT.

This clone was seen a handful of times. V and J are TRBV5-1 and TRBJ1-4; possible D gene TRBD1, 6 bases. This CDR3 comprises 16 residues. V lost 0 bases to trimming and J lost 3 bases, with 12 bases between them. Per germline, CDR1 SGHRS and CDR2 YFSETQ. This CDR3 is CASSLEQGPANEKLFF. The CDR3 DNA reads as TGCGCCAGCAGCTTGGAGCAGGGGCCGGCTAATGAAAAACTGTTTTTT.

This chain links TRBV19 with TRBJ1-5; 11 bases map to TRBD1. Germline V gene sequence: CDR1 LNHDA, CDR2 SQIVND (reference sequence). The CDR3 has 14 residues. V lost 5 bases and J lost 11; bases outside the gene matches: 8. The DNA for the CDR3 is TGTGCCAGTAGTCAGGGACAGGGGGTTTGGGCCCAGCATTTT. Translated: CASSQGQGVWAQHF.

The V and J genes are TRBV12-3 or TRBV12-4 and TRBJ1-2; TRBD1 agrees at 8 bases. The J segment lost 3 bases and the V segment lost 3 bases, leaving 0 bases of the junction unmatched. The CDR3 is 13 amino acids. Here the CDR3 reads CASSLGQDYGYTF. The CDR3 nucleotides read TGTGCCAGCAGTTTGGGACAGGACTATGGCTACACCTTC.

V is TRBV10-3 and J is TRBJ2-5; 9 nucleotides align to TRBD1. Germline loops: CDR1 ENHRY, CDR2 SYGVKD. The CDR3 has 13 amino acids. Germline trimming cut 10 bases from V and 5 bases from J; bases unmatched to any gene: 8. This CDR3 reads CATGTGLGETQYF. CDR3 DNA sequence: TGTGCCACTGGGACAGGGTTAGGGGAGACCCAGTACTTC.

V and J are TRBV7-9 and TRBJ2-1, with D maybe TRBD2 (5 bases). CDR3 length: 13 amino acids. Trimming removed 6 bases at V and 8 bases at J, with 14 bases between. Germline V CDR1 and CDR2: SEHNR, FQNEAQ (reference sequence). As DNA, the CDR3 is TGTGCCAGCAGACGAGGAGGTTTGGATGAGCAGTTCTTC. It encodes CASRRGGLDEQFF.

The chain links TRBV10-3 to TRBJ2-1, with 10 positions matching TRBD2. This CDR3 is 16 amino acids long. The germline V gene encodes CDR1 ENHRY and CDR2 SYGVKD. Unmatched junction bases numbered 6, after V lost 7 bases and J lost 0 bases. The CDR3 DNA reads as TGTGCCATCACCCCTAGCGGGAGTAGCTCCTACAATGAGCAGTTCTTC. It codes for CAITPSGSSSYNEQFF.

The chain links TRBV3-1 (or the pseudogene TRBV3-2) to TRBJ2-7; D gene unclear. Deletions cut 3 bases from V and 1 base from J, with 10 bases between. The CDR3 sequence is 14 residues long. Germline assignment: CDR1 LGHDT and CDR2 YNNKEL (reference sequence). The CDR3 sequence: CASSQSLNSYEQYF. The CDR3 DNA reads TGTGCCAGCAGCCAGTCCCTTAATTCCTACGAGCAGTACTTC.

This clone was observed a single time. V usage is TRBV7-3 and J usage is TRBJ2-1, with 14 bases identical to TRBD2. Germline-derived CDR1 and CDR2 are SGHTA and FQGTGA. The CDR3 has 16 amino acids. The J segment lost 5 bases and the V segment lost 4 bases, leaving 4 bases of the junction unmatched. Here the CDR3 DNA reads TGTGCCAGCAGCTCCGGACTAGCGGGAGGTAACAATGAGCAGTTCTTC. Its translation is CASSSGLAGGNNEQFF.

CDR3 protein: CASSLPPGQGTDTQYF. The CDR3 nucleotides are TGTGCCAGTAGTCTCCCTCCGGGACAGGGGACAGATACGCAGTATTTT. V and J are TRBV19 and TRBJ2-3, with 10 bases identical to TRBD1. Losses at the gene ends were 5 bases for V and 3 bases for J; bases not matched to a gene: 8. Per germline, CDR1 LNHDA and CDR2 SQIVND (reference sequence). The CDR3 covers 16 residues.

This chain uses TRBV4-2 with TRBJ1-2; D is unresolved. Per germline, CDR1 LGHNA and CDR2 YNFKEQ. Deletions cut 4 bases from V and 7 bases from J, with 28 bases between. This CDR3 is built from 18 residues. The chain's CDR3 is CASSPTPSGTAPRGGYTF. The DNA of the CDR3 is TGTGCCAGCAGCCCGACCCCATCCGGCACAGCCCCTCGGGGTGGCTACACCTTC.

The genes are TRBV3-1 (or the pseudogene TRBV3-2) and TRBJ1-5, with D hard to call. This CDR3 is built from 13 residues. Looked up from germline, CDR1 is LGHDT and CDR2 is YNNKEL (reference sequence). V was shortened by 1 base and J by 4 bases, with 5 bases between the two germline ends. The CDR3, as DNA: TGTGCCAGCAGCCAAGGGGAGAATCAGCCCCAGCATTTT. Translation: CASSQGENQPQHF.

The chain uses TRBV11-3 and TRBJ2-3, with D perhaps TRBD2 (6 bases). V was shortened by 5 bases and J by 2 bases, with 14 bases between the two germline ends. Germline V gives CDR1 SGHNT, CDR2 YENEEA. This CDR3 contains 15 residues. CDR3 residues: CASSAGLSYTDTQYF. As DNA, the CDR3 is TGTGCCAGCAGCGCGGGACTTTCTTACACAGATACGCAGTATTTT.

V is TRBV7-6 and J is TRBJ1-5, with D perhaps TRBD1 (5 bases). This CDR3 spans 15 amino acids. Germline values: CDR1 SGHVS, CDR2 FNYEAQ. Trimming removed 1 base from V and 2 bases from J, with 9 bases in between. The CDR3 nucleotides read TGTGCCAGCAGCTTAGAGGGGTCGGGCAATCAGCCCCAGCATTTT. It is translated as CASSLEGSGNQPQHF.

V is TRBV7-3 and J is TRBJ1-2; possible D gene TRBD1, 5 bases. Germline V gene data show CDR1 as SGHTA and CDR2 as FQGTGA. The V gene lost 8 bases and the J gene lost 2 bases, with 18 bases spanning the gap. The CDR3 contains 15 residues. Here the CDR3 reads CASPGGGTSNYGYTF. The CDR3 bases are TGTGCCAGCCCCGGGGGGGGGACGTCGAACTATGGCTACACCTTC. The complete variable domain, with remaining parts taken from reference TRBV7-3 and TRBJ1-2, reads GAGVSQTPSNKVTEKGKYVELRCDPISGHTALYWYRQSLGQGPEFLIYFQGTGAADDSGLPNDRFFAVRPEGSVSTLKIQRTERGDSAVYLCASPGGGTSNYGYTFGSGTRLTVV.

The table lists this clone with a count of one. V and J are TRBV12-3 or TRBV12-4 and TRBJ1-1; 8 bases align to TRBD1. This CDR3 spans 13 amino acids. The V and J ends lost 3 bases and 6 bases, in that order; junction bases with no gene match: 3. CDR3 loop: CASSFGDRSEAFF. CDR3 bases: TGTGCCAGCAGTTTCGGGGACAGGTCTGAAGCTTTCTTT.

The genes are TRBV7-2 and TRBJ1-6; D not resolved. The germline V gene encodes CDR1 SGHTA and CDR2 FQGNSA. The V end was cut by 5 bases, the J end by 7 bases, with 9 bases between. CDR3 length: 13 amino acids. CDR3 sequence: CASSTVFNSPLHF. DNA of the CDR3: TGTGCCAGCAGCACGGTATTCAATTCACCCCTCCACTTT.

This clone has only one observation. The CDR3 DNA is TGCGCCAGCAGCCCCACAGCCGCCTACGAGCAGTACTTC. Translating gives CASSPTAAYEQYF. V gene TRBV5-1 combines with J gene TRBJ2-7; D uncertain. Germline assignment: CDR1 SGHRS and CDR2 YFSETQ. V lost 4 bases and J lost 2, with 10 bases in between. This CDR3 comprises 13 residues.

This clone was detected a few times. The gene calls are TRBV7-2 and TRBJ1-3, with D perhaps matching TRBD1 (5 bases). The CDR3 spans 15 residues. V lost 3 bases to trimming and J lost 0 bases, with 9 bases between them. Germline-derived CDR1 and CDR2 are SGHTA and FQGNSA. The CDR3 DNA reads as TGTGCCAGCAGCTTTACCCAGGGCTCTGGAAACACCATATATTTT. Translated, it gives CASSFTQGSGNTIYF.